Following are 7 T cell receptor beta chains from one sample sequenced in a study of T cell responses to AZD1222 COVID-19 vaccine. Measured with immunoSEQ multiplex PCR; TCRdb has only the in-frame clones, and not every one. In the table there are about 140,000 clones, 80% to 95% of which are singletons. The sample was peripheral blood, taken on day 0 of AZD1222 vaccination. The receptors shown here come from an adult in good health.

This chain connects TRBV2 to TRBJ1-5; D is unresolved. Germline V gives CDR1 SNHLY, CDR2 FYNNEI. The V end was cut by 6 bases, the J end by 7 bases, with 16 bases between. The CDR3 spans 14 residues. CDR3 protein: CASSQYPVGQPQHF. For the CDR3, the DNA is TGTGCCAGCAGCCAGTACCCGGTGGGCCAGCCCCAGCATTTT.

The V and J genes are TRBV11-1 and TRBJ2-6; no firm D call. CDR3 length equals 15 residues. The V end was cut by 7 bases, the J end by 0 bases, with 10 bases between. CDR1 and CDR2 (germline): SGHAT, FQDESV (reference sequence). The CDR3 loop is CASTLGASGANVLTF. The DNA for the CDR3 is TGTGCCAGCACTCTGGGTGCCTCTGGGGCCAACGTCCTGACTTTC.

The chain is built from TRBV6-2 or TRBV6-3 and TRBJ1-5; D is undetermined. The CDR3 consists of 12 residues. Germline values: CDR1 MNHEY, CDR2 SVGEGT. Trimming took off 2 bases at V and 7 bases at J, with 6 bases between the two ends. The CDR3 sequence: CASSYKGQPQHF. Written as DNA, the CDR3 is TGTGCCAGCAGTTACAAGGGCCAGCCCCAGCATTTT.

The genes are TRBV9 and TRBJ1-1; the D gene is possibly TRBD1 (6 bases). This CDR3 spans 14 amino acids. Germline values: CDR1 SGDLS, CDR2 YYNGEE. V lost 2 bases, J lost 2 bases, and 10 bases lay in between. The CDR3 DNA reads TGTGCCAGCAGCGTTCCAGGGGTTAACACTGAAGCTTTCTTT. Protein: CASSVPGVNTEAFF.

The chain combines TRBV2 with TRBJ1-4, with D maybe TRBD1 (6 bases). Trimming shortened V by 7 bases and J by 4 bases, and 10 bases separated the two germline ends. Germline lookup yields CDR1 SNHLY and CDR2 FYNNEI. The CDR3 is made up of 13 amino acids. The CDR3 DNA is TGTGCCAGCACCGGGACACTTAATGAAAAACTGTTTTTT. It encodes CASTGTLNEKLFF. Full variable domain (missing parts from reference TRBV2 and TRBJ1-4): EPEVTQTPSHQVTQMGQEVILRCVPISNHLYFYWYRQILGQKVEFLVSFYNNEISEKSEIFDDQFSVERPDGSNFTLKIRSTKLEDSAMYFCASTGTLNEKLFFGSGTQLSVL.

J is TRBJ1-2 and V is TRBV7-9; TRBD1 aligns across 8 bases. CDR3 size: 16 residues. V shed 1 base and J 4 bases; nucleotides not matched to a gene: 8. The germline V gene encodes CDR1 SEHNR and CDR2 FQNEAQ (reference sequence). The CDR3 coding sequence is TGTGCCAGCAGCTTAGGGTGGGGACAGGAGGCCTATGGCTACACCTTC. As protein: CASSLGWGQEAYGYTF. The entire variable domain, with the rest obtained from reference TRBV7-9 and TRBJ1-2, is as follows: DTGVSQNPRHKITKRGQNVTFRCDPISEHNRLYWYRQTLGQGPEFLTYFQNEAQLEKSRLLSDRFSAERPKGSFSTLEIQRTEQGDSAMYLCASSLGWGQEAYGYTFGSGTRLTVV.

In the case of this clone: Within the sample, other DNA sequences also encode this same CDR3. The chain couples TRBV16 to TRBJ1-5, with 8 positions matching TRBD1. The CDR3 length is 15 residues. Germline assignment: CDR1 KGHSY and CDR2 FQNENV. V shed 0 bases and J 2 bases; nucleotides not matched to a gene: 0. DNA for the CDR3: TGTGCCAGCAGCCAATCGGGACAGGGCAATCAGCCCCAGCATTTT. Amino acid sequence: CASSQSGQGNQPQHF.